This record covers a single T cell receptor (beta chain). The CDR3 contains 14 residues. In germline, CDR1 is LGHDT, CDR2 YNNKEL (reference sequence). V dropped 0 bases and J dropped 5 bases, with 8 bases sitting between them. The sample originates from a study of regulatory T cells in long-lasting Graves disease. Relying on iRepertoire HTBI primers and Arm-PCR of CDR3 regions, the team built TCR beta libraries. One entry per CDR3 protein, called by TCRdb with MiXCR from the multiplex PCR reads. In the table there are hundreds of thousands of distinct CDR3 sequences, about 22% of which are singletons. The time point denotes: persistent/refractory GD, antithyroid drugs over 5 years with positive TRAb. Making the TCR library involved RNA that had been extracted from PBMCs.

The rearrangement joins TRBV3-1 to TRBJ1-5, with TRBD1 as a possible D gene (5 bases). The sequence was obtained from a female donor with Graves disease. The source material was peripheral blood mononuclear cells (PBMCs), sampled when the disease was refractory, from a patient treated with antithyroid drugs. The CDR3 sequence: CASSQEGAYQPQHF. The CDR3, as DNA: TGTGCCAGCAGCCAAGAAGGGGCGTATCAGCCCCAGCATTTT.